The 23 T cell receptor beta chains in this list originate from one sample, sequenced in a study of regulatory T cells in long-lasting Graves disease (dated by TCRdb to 2020 to 2022). Sample time point, as interpreted from the label and publication: newly diagnosed GD, antithyroid drugs for less than 3 months. For both TCR sequencing and RNA sequencing, RNA was extracted from PBMCs using TRIzol. Libraries came from multiplex PCR. Sequenced using an Illumina HiSeq 4000. To build TCR beta libraries, CDR3 regions were amplified by Arm-PCR using iRepertoire HTBI primers. The raw public reads went through TCRdb reprocessing: fastp at Q25, MiXCR clone calling, in-frame beta chains kept. Entries are consolidated by CDR3 protein sequence, retaining the most common genes and DNA. The sample table lists about 530,000 distinct CDR3 sequences, about 16% of them with a count of one. About 25% of the sample rests with the top ten.

These data were also filed under a second study, of T cells in Graves' hyperthyroidism and ophthalmopathy.

The sequencing used peripheral blood mononuclear cells (PBMCs), collected at new diagnosis, from a patient treated with antithyroid drugs. The receptors shown here come from a woman aged 40-65 years with Graves disease. Donor details come from another sample of the same person, matched by shared clones.

This clonotype occurred a few times. The chain uses TRBV28 and TRBJ1-2; D is possibly TRBD1 (5 bases). The germline V gene encodes CDR1 MDHEN and CDR2 SYDVKM. V shed 5 bases and J shed 4 bases, with 17 bases lying between them. This CDR3 is built from 15 residues. The CDR3 region has the DNA TGTGCCAGCAGTGGGGGGTGGGGGTTCGGCTATGGCTACACCTTC. Residues: CASSGGWGFGYGYTF.

Ten or more counts support this clonotype. The chain links TRBV2 to TRBJ1-1; D gene ambiguous. The CDR3 runs to 16 residues. Per the germline V gene, CDR1 is SNHLY and CDR2 is FYNNEI. The V end lost 5 bases, the J end lost 3 bases, and 19 bases lay between the germline ends. The CDR3 sequence: CASSHAAKVWDTEAFF. DNA for the CDR3: TGTGCCAGCAGTCATGCAGCTAAGGTGTGGGACACTGAAGCTTTCTTT.

This clonotype occurred many times. V usage is TRBV4-2 and J usage is TRBJ2-3; D is perhaps TRBD1 (6 bases). Germline V gene lookup returns CDR1 LGHNA and CDR2 YNFKEQ. Trimming left V 1 base short and J 1 base short, with 12 bases between. The CDR3 length is 16 residues. CDR3 nucleotide sequence: TGTGCCAGCAGCCAAGTCGGGGCAGGGGGCACAGATACGCAGTATTTT. Residues: CASSQVGAGGTDTQYF.

This clonotype was recorded at least ten times. The chain links TRBV12-3 or TRBV12-4 to TRBJ1-1; no firm D call. The germline V and J ends were trimmed by 5 bases and 6 bases, with 7 bases remaining between them. This CDR3 is 11 amino acids long. The CDR3 bases are TGTGCCAGCAGTCTCTGGGCTGAAGCTTTCTTT. This sequence encodes CASSLWAEAFF.

V gene TRBV6-1 combines with J gene TRBJ1-4; D not resolved. V was shortened by 6 bases and J by 3 bases, with 8 bases between the two germline ends. Germline-derived CDR1 and CDR2 are MNHNS and SASEGT. The CDR3 spans 13 residues. The CDR3 region has the DNA TGTGCCAGCAGGACGGTTTCTAATGAAAAACTGTTTTTT. This encodes CASRTVSNEKLFF.

This clonotype was counted between two and nine times. The V gene is TRBV6-1, the J gene TRBJ2-1; 7 nucleotides line up with TRBD2. This CDR3 comprises 14 residues. The germline CDR1 and CDR2 sequences are MNHNS and SASEGT. After removal of 11 bases from V and 1 base from J, the junction contained 8 bases not matched to a gene. The CDR3 DNA sequence: TGTGCCGGTCTGGGGGGGGGTTCCTACAATGAGCAGTTCTTC. It codes for CAGLGGGSYNEQFF.

Regarding this clonotype: A clone one base away is much larger, so this may be a read error. The chain is built from TRBV12-3 or TRBV12-4 and TRBJ2-6; D call uncertain. The CDR3 loop spans 15 amino acids. CDR3 DNA: TGTGCCGGCAGTTTACGGAACTCTGGGGCCAACGTCCTGACTTTC. As protein: CAGSLRNSGANVLTF.

The chain is built from TRBV18 and TRBJ2-5, with 11 bases matching TRBD1. The CDR3 sequence is 16 residues long. CDR1 and CDR2 from the germline V gene are KGHSH and LQKENI. V shed 6 bases, J shed 3 bases, and the junction held 9 bases outside the gene matches. The CDR3 region has the DNA TGTGCCAGCTCCCCTGGACAGGGGGCCGGGGAAGAGACCCAGTACTTC. This gives the protein CASSPGQGAGEETQYF.

Notes on this clonotype: With a much larger clone just one base away, this may be a read error. The V and J genes are TRBV28 and TRBJ2-5; D is undetermined. With 8 bases removed from V and 5 bases from J, the gap between germline ends came to 18 bases. CDR3 length equals 14 residues. Germline values: CDR1 MDHEN, CDR2 SYDVKM. CDR3 amino acids: CASSPPVSGETQYF. CDR3 nucleotide sequence: TGTGCCAGCTCACCACCGGTTAGTGGGGAGACCCAGTACTTC.

In this sample, this clonotype turned up many times. The chain couples TRBV6-5 to TRBJ2-7, with no clear D. V dropped 4 bases and J dropped 1 base, with 11 bases sitting between them. The CDR3 totals 14 residues. Germline CDR1 MNHEY, CDR2 SVGAGI. The CDR3 reads CASSSRPGSYEQYF. CDR3 coding DNA: TGTGCCAGCAGTTCGCGACCCGGTTCCTACGAGCAGTACTTC.

The chain combines TRBV12-3 or TRBV12-4 with TRBJ2-1; TRBD2 agrees at 7 bases. J was trimmed by 6 bases and V by 2 bases; bases with no gene match: 4. The CDR3 sequence is 14 residues long. CDR3 nucleotides: TGTGCCAGCAGTTTATTTCTAGCGGCCAATGAGCAGTTCTTC. Its protein is CASSLFLAANEQFF.

This chain uses TRBV27 with TRBJ1-5; weak D call: TRBD1 (5 bases). The length of the CDR3 is 14 residues. CDR1 and CDR2 (germline): MNHEY, SMNVEV (reference sequence). V gave up 6 bases and J gave up 4 bases, with 13 bases separating them. In nucleotides, the CDR3 is TGTGCCAGCAGCGCCTCCTGGGGGAATCAGCCCCAGCATTTT. This sequence encodes CASSASWGNQPQHF.

The chain joins TRBV29-1 to TRBJ1-4; weak D call: TRBD1 (5 bases). CDR3 length: 17 amino acids. V gave up 0 bases and J gave up 11 bases, with 25 bases separating them. Per germline, CDR1 SQVTM and CDR2 ANQGSEA. CDR3 nucleotide sequence: TGCAGCGTTGAAGATCGGGGGGGTATTGGGACTCCCCAGAAACTGTTTTTT. Translation: CSVEDRGGIGTPQKLFF. The variable domain in full, completed from reference TRBV29-1 and TRBJ1-4, reads SAVISQKPSRDICQRGTSLTIQCQVDSQVTMMFWYRQQPGQSLTLIATANQGSEATYESGFVIDKFPISRPNLTFSTLTVSNMSPEDSSIYLCSVEDRGGIGTPQKLFFGSGTQLSVL.

The table lists this clonotype with many counts. The chain employs TRBV3-1 and TRBJ1-6; TRBD1 might be the D (5 bases). This CDR3 region has 14 residues. With 5 bases removed from V and 7 bases from J, the gap between germline ends came to 12 bases. The V gene's germline CDR1 is LGHDT and CDR2 YNNKEL (reference sequence). The CDR3 loop is CASSSSGENSPLHF. The CDR3 nucleotides read TGTGCCAGCAGCTCCTCGGGGGAGAATTCACCCCTCCACTTT. Full variable domain (missing parts from reference TRBV3-1 and TRBJ1-6): DTAVSQTPKYLVTQMGNDKSIKCEQNLGHDTMYWYKQDSKKFLKIMFSYNNKELIINETVPNRFSPKSPDKAHLNLHINSLELGDSAVYFCASSSSGENSPLHFGNGTRLTVT.

This clonotype was seen a few times. The chain employs TRBV12-3 or TRBV12-4 and TRBJ2-2; the D gene is possibly TRBD2 (5 bases). The CDR3 is 15 residues long. The V end lost 3 bases, the J end lost 0 bases, and 8 bases lay between the germline ends. The CDR3 reads CASSLTGTNTGELFF. In DNA, the CDR3 is TGTGCCAGCAGTTTGACGGGGACGAACACCGGGGAGCTGTTTTTT.

This clonotype appeared many times. The rearrangement links TRBV12-3 or TRBV12-4 to TRBJ2-7; 7 nucleotides match TRBD1. This CDR3 has 14 amino acids. V was clipped by 6 bases and J by 4 bases; unmatched bases: 9. CDR3 bases: TGTGCCAGCAGCCCCGGGACAGCCATTTACGAGCAGTACTTC. It yields the protein CASSPGTAIYEQYF.

J is TRBJ2-7 and V is TRBV19; 11 bases fit TRBD1. CDR3 size: 14 residues. The junction had 5 bases not matched to a gene; V was cut back by 7 bases and J by 3 bases. Germline V CDR1 and CDR2: LNHDA, SQIVND (reference sequence). The CDR3 spells CASKTGQGVYEQYF. For the CDR3, the DNA is TGTGCCAGTAAGACGGGACAGGGGGTCTACGAGCAGTACTTC.

This clonotype was recorded many times. The rearrangement uses TRBV12-3 or TRBV12-4 and TRBJ2-4, with D perhaps TRBD2 (7 bases). The CDR3 totals 14 residues. Between the trimmed V and J ends, which lost 3 bases and 7 bases, there was a span of 13 bases. CDR3: CASSFLEGGNIQYF. CDR3 in DNA: TGTGCCAGCAGTTTCCTCGAGGGGGGGAACATTCAGTACTTC.

This clonotype occurred many times. The chain carries TRBV28 and TRBJ2-7, with D uncertain. CDR1 is MDHEN and CDR2 is SYDVKM in the germline V gene. The CDR3 extends over 14 amino acids. Trimming removed 5 bases from V and 0 bases from J, with 11 bases in between. The CDR3: CASSQTESSYEQYF. In nucleotides, the CDR3 is TGTGCCAGCAGTCAAACAGAGAGCTCCTACGAGCAGTACTTC. Looking up the rest from reference TRBV28 and TRBJ2-7 gives the full variable domain: DVKVTQSSRYLVKRTGEKVFLECVQDMDHENMFWYRQDPGLGLRLIYFSYDVKMKEKGDIPEGYSVSREKKERFSLILESASTNQTSMYLCASSQTESSYEQYFGPGTRLTVT.

Only a few counts were recorded for this clonotype. The J gene is TRBJ1-1, the V gene TRBV5-1; 9 bases match TRBD1. Unmatched junction bases numbered 4, after V lost 0 bases and J lost 4 bases. Germline V gene lookup returns CDR1 SGHRS and CDR2 YFSETQ. The CDR3 runs to 15 residues. DNA for the CDR3: TGCGCCAGCAGCTTGGGACAGGGGGTGGCCACTGAAGCTTTCTTT. Its translation: CASSLGQGVATEAFF.

This clonotype was found a few times. This rearrangement joins TRBV29-1 to TRBJ1-1, with TRBD1 matching 8 bases. V was pared by 6 bases and J by 8 bases, with 8 bases of the junction left unmatched. This CDR3 contains 12 residues. The germline V gene has CDR1 SQVTM and CDR2 ANQGSEA. Here the CDR3 reads CSVRPRDREAFF. The DNA of the CDR3 is TGCAGCGTGAGGCCCCGGGACAGGGAAGCTTTCTTT.

This clonotype appeared many times. The chain combines TRBV5-1 with TRBJ2-1; TRBD2 aligns across 10 bases. Trimming took 1 base from V and 8 from J; bases not matched to a gene: 9. The CDR3 loop spans 16 amino acids. CDR1 SGHRS and CDR2 YFSETQ come from the germline V gene. The CDR3 reads CASSLLSGGLHDEQFF. CDR3 DNA sequence: TGCGCCAGCAGCTTGCTTAGCGGGGGGCTCCACGATGAGCAGTTCTTC.

The rearrangement links TRBV12-3 or TRBV12-4 to TRBJ1-2; a weak D match, TRBD1 (6 bases). V lost 7 bases and J 6 bases, leaving 18 bases between the germline ends. The CDR3 has 14 amino acids. The CDR3 reads CASNWDITSNGYTF. The CDR3 DNA is TGTGCCAGCAATTGGGACATTACATCAAATGGCTACACCTTC.